This is a list of T cell receptor beta chains from one sample in a study of blood T cell repertoires in COVID-19. The protocol was immunoSEQ multiplex PCR, while the TCRdb copy is restricted to in-frame clones and leaves out a portion. This sample has about 110,000 clones, with 70% to 90% found just once. The sequencing input was peripheral blood. These receptors were obtained from a human donor in a cohort sampled during active COVID-19. The CDR3 runs from the conserved cysteine through the conserved F or W. Each record gives: CDR3 DNA, CDR3 protein, J gene, clone size, V gene, D gene. D genes are given only for firm matches. Clone size is not always given. Where it is, it says once, few, many or a class for expanded clones.

DNA: TGTGCCAGCAGCTTGGGCAGTAACTATGGCTACACCTTC; CDR3: CASSLGSNYGYTF; J: TRBJ1-2; size: .; V: TRBV5-6; D: .
DNA: TGTGCCAGCTCACTATCCAGGGGGCATACCGGGGAGCTGTTTTTT; CDR3: CASSLSRGHTGELFF; J: TRBJ2-2; size: .; V: TRBV18; D: TRBD1
DNA: TGTGCCAGCAGCTTACAAGGGGGCCTGGGGGAGCAGTACTTC; CDR3: CASSLQGGLGEQYF; J: TRBJ2-7; size: few; V: TRBV7-3; D: TRBD1
DNA: TGTGCCAGCAGCTCGAGACAGGGGGCTCTGGAGGGACAGTACTTC; CDR3: CASSSRQGALEGQYF; J: TRBJ2-7; size: .; V: TRBV11-2; D: TRBD1
DNA: TGTGCCACCACCGTCGGGACAGCCAGCAATCAGCCCCAGCATTTT; CDR3: CATTVGTASNQPQHF; J: TRBJ1-5; size: .; V: TRBV15; D: TRBD1
DNA: TGTGCCAGCAGTTACGGTTGGCACCCGAACACTGAAGCTTTCTTT; CDR3: CASSYGWHPNTEAFF; J: TRBJ1-1; size: .; V: TRBV6-5; D: .
DNA: TGTGCCAGCAGCCAAGCTGGGGGGACAGGGGGCGCGGAGACCCAGTACTTC; CDR3: CASSQAGGTGGAETQYF; J: TRBJ2-5; size: .; V: TRBV14; D: TRBD1
DNA: TGTGCCAGCAGTTCTGCTGGCTCCTATGGCTACACCTTC; CDR3: CASSSAGSYGYTF; J: TRBJ1-2; size: .; V: TRBV27; D: .
DNA: TGTGCCAGCAGCACAGCGCTTACTAGCCTCGGGGAGCTGTTTTTT; CDR3: CASSTALTSLGELFF; J: TRBJ2-2; size: .; V: TRBV6-2/TRBV6-3; D: .
DNA: TGTGCCAGCTCACAAAATCAGGGAAGCACTGAAGCTTTCTTT; CDR3: CASSQNQGSTEAFF; J: TRBJ1-1; size: .; V: TRBV18; D: .
DNA: TGTGCCAGCAGCACCCTAGCTGAAGCTTTCTTT; CDR3: CASSTLAEAFF; J: TRBJ1-1; size: .; V: TRBV7-9; D: .
DNA: TGTGCTAGCAGCTTACGGCAGGGGCCCGCTTTTCGGCCCCAGCATTTT; CDR3: CASSLRQGPAFRPQHF; J: TRBJ1-5; size: .; V: TRBV7-7; D: .
DNA: TGTGCCAGCATTAAACTAGCGGGGGCATACGAGCAGTACTTC; CDR3: CASIKLAGAYEQYF; J: TRBJ2-7; size: .; V: TRBV6-5; D: TRBD2
DNA: .; CDR3: CASSIVGTGSYEQYF; J: TRBJ2-7; size: once; V: TRBV21-1; D: .
DNA: TGTGCCAGCAGCACTAGACAGGGCGCTAGCACAGATACGCAGTATTTT; CDR3: CASSTRQGASTDTQYF; J: TRBJ2-3; size: once; V: TRBV9; D: TRBD1
DNA: TGTGCCAGCAGCTCGCAGGGACTAGCCGGCAATGAGCAGTTCTTC; CDR3: CASSSQGLAGNEQFF; J: TRBJ2-1; size: .; V: TRBV7-3; D: TRBD2